Listed below are T cell receptor beta chains from one sample, sequenced in a study of early T cells in non-severe SARS-CoV-2 infection. Using its own MiXCR run on the 5' RACE reads, TCRdb lists one record per CDR3 protein. The repertoire holds under 50,000 distinct CDR3 sequences, with approximately 5.6% as singletons. Input material: whole blood. The receptors shown here come from an adult who was a healthcare worker with PCR-confirmed SARS-CoV-2 infection or an uninfected control (not recorded which). CDR3s include the opening cysteine and the closing phenylalanine or tryptophan. A D gene is named only where the DNA matches it firmly. Rows give clone size only sometimes, using once, few, many, or a class for an expanded clone.

J,D,V,size,CDR3,DNA
TRBJ2-3,TRBD2,TRBV3-1,many,CASSQGPSGNTDTQYF,TGTGCCAGCAGCCAAGGTCCTAGCGGAAACACAGATACGCAGTATTTT
TRBJ2-2,TRBD1,TRBV19,many,CASSTGQGGRELFF,TGTGCCAGTAGCACGGGACAGGGGGGTCGGGAGCTGTTTTTT
TRBJ2-3,TRBD1,TRBV29-1,many,CSVEGQGAANTQYF,TGCAGCGTTGAGGGACAGGGGGCCGCAAATACGCAGTATTTT
TRBJ2-1,TRBD2,TRBV6-5,many,CASRRKSGGYNEQFF,TGTGCCAGCAGACGAAAAAGCGGGGGCTACAATGAGCAGTTCTTC
TRBJ2-7,-,TRBV29-1,many,CSVRRRVGEQYF,TGCAGCGTCCGGCGGAGGGTGGGTGAGCAGTACTTC
TRBJ2-2,TRBD1,TRBV9,few,CASSPPGQVTTGELFF,TGTGCCAGCAGCCCACCGGGACAGGTGACCACCGGGGAGCTGTTTTTT
TRBJ1-1,TRBD1,TRBV13,many,CASSSRTGRGTEAFF,TGTGCCAGCAGCTCCCGGACAGGGAGAGGCACTGAAGCTTTCTTT
TRBJ1-6,-,TRBV6-5,few,CASRQTGANSPLHF,TGTGCCAGCAGACAGACAGGCGCAAATTCACCCCTCCACTTT
TRBJ2-3,-,TRBV12-3/TRBV12-4,medium-sized,CASSLNGPTDTQYF,TGTGCCAGCAGTTTGAACGGACCCACAGATACGCAGTATTTT
TRBJ1-2,TRBD1,TRBV7-6,many,CASSLGRGRLYGYTF,TGTGCCAGCAGCTTAGGCAGGGGGCGCCTCTATGGCTACACCTTC
TRBJ2-7,-,TRBV9,-,CASSLRGAQTYEQYF,TGTGCCAGCAGCCTCCGGGGGGCCCAGACCTACGAGCAGTACTTC